This T cell receptor beta chain appears in the sequencing data of a study of cytomegalovirus exposure and HLA in healthy donors (TCRdb year 2017). With respect to the entire study: An earlier analysis of roughly 630 of the donors reported 250 to 300 Gb of sequence data and 100 million to 130 million unique TCR beta sequences from about 200 million T cells. To predict cytomegalovirus infection status, the study brought together high-throughput TCR immunosequencing, statistical association of individual TCRs with disease status, and machine learning. In addition to the first cohort of 666 subjects, a separate validation cohort of approximately 120 different subjects was used. A later analysis re-analyzed previously published TCR beta repertoires from hundreds of donors and added high-resolution HLA genotyping to study TCR occurrence patterns. The study was designed to test whether signatures of past pathogen exposure could be identified by cataloging public T cell receptors. A later genetic analysis took genome-wide SNP genotypes for about 65% of the 666 donors and used that subset as a discovery cohort. Roughly five DR-DQ haplotypes were treated as single units for association and clustering because of strong linkage in the cohort. The T cell repertoires of under 750 subjects were profiled by immunosequencing and related to cytomegalovirus serostatus. The number of donors typed differed by locus, with about 629-640 for A, B, C, DRB1 and DQB1, roughly 520 for DQA1, about 610 for DPA1, and some 450 for DPB1. In the later analysis, no new phenotypic data were used to find candidate immune exposures; instead, reliance was placed on TCR beta sequences and their occurrence across donors. HLA typing included class I and class II loci at four-digit resolution. Of the approximately 400 genotyped donors, 70% to 90% were placed in the genetic ancestry cluster associated with self-reported Caucasian donors. Among 350 to 400 genotyped donors of the cohort, an average of around 240,000 unique TCR beta nucleotide sequences were sequenced per donor, around 20% of them non-productive. Donor age, sex, ethnicity and CMV serostatus were compiled alongside the repertoire data. An earlier analysis of 450 to 750 of the donors used high-throughput TCR beta sequencing to judge whether each TCR beta V gene segment behaved as functional or pseudogenic. Every discovery cohort repertoire had been produced on one sequencing platform. An early release that covered 500 to 800 HLA-typed donors contained around 300 gigabases of sequencing data and tens of millions of unique TCR sequences.

The cohort comprised 670 or so healthy bone marrow donors. Cohort members were all nominally healthy when sampled, although unrecorded immune exposures were likely present. The donor was CMV seronegative and was included in the group of about 350 seronegative cohort members. A peripheral blood sample was collected from each donor, and TCR beta sequencing was performed on peripheral blood mononuclear cells. The Qiagen DNeasy Blood Extraction Kit was used to extract genomic DNA from the blood cell samples. Library preparation used the immunoSEQ multiplex PCR assay. For the multiplex PCR, a mixture combining 60 forward primers for TCR Vbeta segments and 13 reverse primers for TCR Jbeta segments was used. A multiplex PCR assay on genomic DNA amplified the CDR3 region of rearranged TCR beta genes. Amplified TCR beta libraries were sequenced as 87-base-pair reads on the Illumina HiSeq System. As for how the authors treated the data: A later analysis tallied tens of millions of unique TCR beta chains across the 650 to 750 repertoires, and some 10 million of those chains were shared by two or more donors. A nearest-neighbor algorithm error-corrected the raw reads and collapsed the reads into unique sequences, merging closely related sequences to remove PCR and sequencing errors. CDR3 sequences were aligned to IMGT reference sequences to assign V, D and J gene segments. Each retained sequence needed at least a six-nucleotide match to both a V gene segment and a J gene segment. Rearrangements were classified as productive when the CDR3 lacked stop codons and remained in frame with V and J, and all other rearrangements were classified as non-productive. Following IMGT convention, CDR3 was defined as the stretch from the second conserved V-encoded cysteine up to the conserved J-encoded phenylalanine. In an earlier analysis of 550 to 650 of the donors, sequences lacking an unambiguous match to a single V gene segment were excluded. An earlier analysis of about 600 of the donors called V segments functional above 56.7% productive rearrangements and segregating when the between-donor standard deviation exceeded 5%. A statistical classification framework was built for diagnosing cytomegalovirus status from the catalog of TCR beta chain sequences. In a later analysis, TCR nucleotide sequences were compared against IMGT/GENE-DB human TR gene sequences so that V and J genes could be assigned. A later analysis assigned CDR3 sequences and most-parsimonious VDJ recombination scenarios with the TCRdist pipeline. In a later analysis, each TCR beta chain was defined by its CDR3 amino acid sequence together with its V-gene family, and reads lacking a unique V-gene family were excluded. As a way to deal with suspected cross-contamination and a sequencing artifact, a later analysis dropped more than 500 nucleotide sequences that were highly shared and had low generation probability. In a later analysis, a clonal expansion index was calculated for each public chain from normalized within-repertoire ranks of inferred template counts. Generation probabilities in a later analysis came from a VDJ recombination model fitted to out-of-frame rearrangements, and those results were checked against IGoR. Hypergeometric tests were used in a later analysis to score TCR-TCR, TCR-HLA and TCR-CMV co-occurrence, with a repertoire-size bias correction applied to the TCR pairs. A later analysis estimated false discovery rates by permuting HLA or CMV assignments 20 times. In a later analysis, co-occurring TCRs were grouped with DBSCAN, and TCRdist sequence similarity was added when clustering was performed within HLA-allele-positive subsets. Repertoires with fewer than 30,000 or more than 120,000 public chains, plus five repertoires with anomalous nucleotide sharing, were excluded from co-occurrence clustering. The source is immuneACCESS, and TCRdb retained only in-frame sequences with V and J called. Part of the clones is not carried over; for the studies checked, unresolved V genes explain less than half of this, and the remainder is unexplained. V and J calls and clone size come straight from that table; D and trimming were deduced from the DNA. The data table for this sample lists roughly 120,000 clones. Together, the top ten hold about 3.8% of the sample.

For this chain, trimming is 3 bases at the V end and 6 bases at the J end, and the number of junction bases without a gene match is 7. CDR3 length: 15 amino acids, cysteine to phenylalanine. CDR3 DNA is the only sequence kept; it has 45 bases, read in frame from the first base. As encoded in the germline V gene, CDR1 is SGHRS while CDR2 is YFSETQ. Of note for this clone: Its antigen target is currently unknown.

What the study reported, not specific to this receptor: The classifier was reported to diagnose cytomegalovirus status with high specificity and sensitivity in both the original cohort and the validation cohort. Some IMGT-functional V segments, including TRBV6-2 and TRBV6-3, could not be distinguished by the 87-base-pair reads and were therefore excluded. A later genetic analysis reported fewer N-insertions in productive TCRs among donors in an Asian-associated ancestry cluster than the roughly 620-donor mean. Correlated functional status among segregating V segments might be attributable to linkage disequilibrium, but an unknown experimental factor could not be ruled out. Roughly uniform sequencing depth across donors was assumed in presence/absence analyses, although this assumption may not hold. A total of 150 to 200 TCR beta chains were listed by the study as associated with cytomegalovirus. A cluster of highly shared sequence variants was judged likely to represent a technical artifact of the sequencing pipeline. At a false discovery rate of 0.05, a later analysis linked 16,951 TCR beta sequences to specific HLA alleles. It was suggested by the authors that the approach could potentially be generalized to other disease states and immunological phenotypes. Immune exposure information for the cohort was limited to CMV serostatus. HLA typing was unavailable for some donors at each locus, so association tests used only the typed subset. Most TCR sequences were seen in very few donors, while some public TCRs were found in many individuals. When HLA alleles, especially DR and DQ, strongly co-occurred, TCR associations were difficult to assign to individual alleles. A further reported finding was that TCR beta sequences accurately predicted the HLA-A and HLA-B alleles for most subjects in the first cohort. V-gene and J-gene trimming of TCR beta chains was associated with a missense DCLRE1C variant in a later genetic analysis, and the association was replicated in an independent cohort. In a later analysis, several top co-occurrence clusters were reported to appear linked to parvovirus B19, influenza, CMV and Epstein-Barr virus. In an earlier analysis of about 600 of the donors, most TCR beta V segments appeared in productive rearrangements about 87% or about 30% of the time, broadly matching IMGT annotations. Most CMV-associated TCR beta chains appeared to be HLA-restricted in a later analysis, and the HLA associations seemed to be driven largely by CMV exposure. In this cohort, only TCR beta chains were sequenced, and detectable features were limited by the absence of alpha or paired-chain data. In vitro tests confirmed that three of the cytomegalovirus-associated TCR beta chains recognize cytomegalovirus antigens. A later analysis found that HLA-associated TCR beta chains were more clonally expanded and had lower generation probabilities than equally common non-associated chains. Because counts were too low, some 17 rarely observed V segments, including chromosome 9 orphons, were excluded from the earlier analysis of roughly 580 of the donors. In a later analysis, the rate of TCR association differed among HLA loci, with DRB1 alleles having the most associated TCRs and HLA-C alleles having the fewest.

The source is a man aged 30 to 45 in good health and CMV-seronegative. Here the chain combines TRBV5-1 and TRBJ1-5, with 9 bases in between that match TRBD1. The material sequenced was PBMCs. The nucleotides are TGCGCCAGCAGCTGGGACAGGGCCCTCGGTCAGCCCCAGCATTTT. Its translation is CASSWDRALGQPQHF.